One and the same sample provided the 32 T cell receptor beta chains below, sequenced in a study of T cell responses to AZD1222 COVID-19 vaccine. Sequenced by immunoSEQ multiplex PCR; TCRdb stores in-frame clones only, minus some. The sample includes 170,000 or so clones, around 87% seen only once; the top ten take less than 3%. The source was peripheral blood, collected on day 0 of AZD1222 vaccination. The receptors shown here come from an adult in good health.

The chain couples TRBV6-5 to TRBJ1-5; D not certain. V was clipped by 6 bases and J by 0 bases, with 12 bases between them. Germline V lookup: CDR1 MNHEY, CDR2 SVGAGI. CDR3 size: 15 residues. The CDR3 DNA reads TGTGCCAGCAGCATTGACGGGTATAGCAATCAGCCCCAGCATTTT. This sequence encodes CASSIDGYSNQPQHF.

This sequence joins TRBV20-1 and TRBJ1-3; weak D call: TRBD1 (5 bases). In germline, CDR1 is DFQATT, CDR2 SNEGSKA (reference sequence). The CDR3 sequence is 15 residues long. V gave up 3 bases and J gave up 0 bases, with 12 bases separating them. The CDR3 sequence: CSASGGEDSGNTIYF. CDR3 nucleotides: TGCAGTGCTAGTGGGGGGGAGGACTCTGGAAACACCATATATTTT.

V usage is TRBV6-1 and J usage is TRBJ2-7; 7 positions match TRBD2. Per germline, CDR1 MNHNS and CDR2 SASEGT. The trim removed 0 bases at V and 0 bases at J, leaving 11 bases unmatched. The CDR3 is 18 amino acids. The CDR3: CASSEAEGLVGFSYEQYF. The CDR3 DNA is TGTGCCAGCAGTGAAGCGGAAGGACTAGTGGGGTTCTCCTACGAGCAGTACTTC.

This chain links TRBV18 with TRBJ2-5, with D unclear. Germline lookup yields CDR1 KGHSH and CDR2 LQKENI. This CDR3 spans 13 amino acids. The V and J ends lost 2 bases and 1 base respectively, with 5 bases between them. DNA for the CDR3: TGTGCCAGCTCACCAACCCTCCAAGAGACCCAGTACTTC. Translating it yields CASSPTLQETQYF.

The rearrangement uses TRBV27 and TRBJ2-4; D uncertain. This CDR3 has 15 residues. Germline lookup yields CDR1 MNHEY and CDR2 SMNVEV (reference sequence). V lost 5 bases to trimming and J lost 6 bases, with 17 bases between them. For the CDR3, the DNA is TGTGCCAGCAGTCTAGATTTTCTGGGCGGAAACATTCAGTACTTC. Translation gives CASSLDFLGGNIQYF.

The genes are TRBV4-1 and TRBJ1-4; 7 bases map to TRBD1. This CDR3 is built from 18 residues. CDR1 is MGHRA, CDR2 YSYEKL, per germline. V shed 1 base, J shed 0 bases, and the junction held 8 bases outside the gene matches. Here the CDR3 reads CASSQGAGGGATNEKLFF. The CDR3 DNA reads as TGCGCCAGCAGCCAAGGTGCAGGGGGTGGTGCAACTAATGAAAAACTGTTTTTT.

V usage is TRBV28 and J usage is TRBJ2-2; D unclear. Germline CDR1 and CDR2: MDHEN and SYDVKM. The CDR3 runs to 12 residues. V was shortened by 6 bases and J by 5 bases, with 7 bases between the two germline ends. CDR3: CASRVGTGELFF. CDR3 in DNA: TGTGCCAGCAGAGTAGGGACCGGGGAGCTGTTTTTT.

The J gene is TRBJ2-7, the V gene TRBV5-1; TRBD2 agrees at 7 bases. The germline gives CDR1 SGHRS, CDR2 YFSETQ. The CDR3 length is 13 residues. V gave up 3 bases and J gave up 5 bases; unmatched junction bases: 5. The CDR3 coding sequence is TGCGCCAGCAGCTCAGGGACTACTCACGAGCAGTACTTC. Encoded protein: CASSSGTTHEQYF.

The rearrangement uses TRBV2 and TRBJ1-2; 8 bases match TRBD1. CDR1 and CDR2 (germline): SNHLY, FYNNEI. Trimming removed 6 bases from V and 4 bases from J; junction bases left unmatched: 1. The CDR3 extends over 12 amino acids. CDR3 protein: CASRGQGYGYTF. The DNA of the CDR3 is TGTGCCAGCAGAGGACAGGGCTATGGCTACACCTTC.

The chain has TRBV4-1 and TRBJ2-3; 15 bases match TRBD2. Germline loops: CDR1 MGHRA, CDR2 YSYEKL. V shed 0 bases, J shed 2 bases, and the junction held 3 bases outside the gene matches. The CDR3 covers 18 residues. The CDR3 bases are TGCGCCAGCAGCCAAGACGGACTAGCGGGAGGGCCCACAGATACGCAGTATTTT. Residues: CASSQDGLAGGPTDTQYF.

The gene calls are TRBV29-1 and TRBJ2-7; 7 bases fit TRBD1. Germline CDR1 SQVTM, CDR2 ANQGSEA. With 6 bases clipped from V and 7 bases from J, the junction kept 12 bases outside the gene matches. The CDR3 has 13 amino acids. This CDR3 is CSVRRQGVREQYF. The CDR3 DNA is TGCAGCGTCAGACGACAGGGCGTGAGGGAGCAGTACTTC.

The chain employs TRBV27 and TRBJ2-7; 7 nucleotides align to TRBD1. CDR1 and CDR2 (germline): MNHEY, SMNVEV (reference sequence). This CDR3 has 14 amino acids. V shed 5 bases, J shed 4 bases, and the junction held 8 bases outside the gene matches. The CDR3, as DNA: TGTGCCAGCAGTACGACAGGGTTGGGTTACGAGCAGTACTTC. It specifies CASSTTGLGYEQYF.

The CDR3 sequence is CAWSIDRGIQETQYF. The CDR3 coding sequence is TGTGCCTGGAGTATAGATAGGGGGATCCAAGAGACCCAGTACTTC. V and J are TRBV30 and TRBJ2-5, with D possibly TRBD1 on 6 matching bases. V was pared by 2 bases and J by 1 base, with 14 bases between. The CDR3 is made up of 15 amino acids. Germline V gene sequence: CDR1 GTSNPN, CDR2 SVGIG (reference sequence).

The V and J genes are TRBV3-1 (or the pseudogene TRBV3-2) and TRBJ2-5, with TRBD1 matching over 9 bases. CDR3 length: 15 amino acids. CDR1 and CDR2 from the germline V gene are LGHDT and YNNKEL (reference sequence). V shed 7 bases and J 2 bases; nucleotides not matched to a gene: 8. The CDR3 region is CASKQQGARQETQYF. As DNA, the CDR3 is TGTGCCAGCAAACAACAGGGGGCGCGACAAGAGACCCAGTACTTC.

This clone was counted between two and nine times. The chain couples TRBV11-3 to TRBJ1-5, with D possibly being TRBD1 (5 bases). V lost 1 base and J lost 0, with 16 bases in between. Looked up from germline, CDR1 is SGHNT and CDR2 is YENEEA. This CDR3 is 18 amino acids long. CDR3: CASSLVGATLCSNQPQHF. The CDR3 DNA reads as TGTGCCAGCAGCTTAGTTGGGGCTACACTGTGTAGCAATCAGCCCCAGCATTTT. The variable domain in full, completed from reference TRBV11-3 and TRBJ1-5, reads EAGVVQSPRYKIIEKKQPVAFWCNPISGHNTLYWYLQNLGQGPELLIRYENEEAVDDSQLPKDRFSAERLKGVDSTLKIQPAELGDSAVYLCASSLVGATLCSNQPQHFGDGTRLSIL.

V and J are TRBV5-1 and TRBJ1-5; D not certain. V lost 0 bases, J lost 3 bases, and 10 bases lay in between. The germline V gene has CDR1 SGHRS and CDR2 YFSETQ. The CDR3 runs 15 residues. DNA of the CDR3: TGCGCCAGCAGCTTGGGTAGTCCGAACAATCAGCCCCAGCATTTT. Translation gives CASSLGSPNNQPQHF.

V gene TRBV27 combines with J gene TRBJ2-1, with 13 bases identical to TRBD2. There are 18 residues in the CDR3. The junction had 12 bases not matched to a gene; V was cut back by 7 bases and J by 3 bases. Looked up from germline, CDR1 is MNHEY and CDR2 is SMNVEV (reference sequence). Here the CDR3 reads CASTGLAGNQWYYNEQFF. The CDR3 region has the DNA TGTGCCAGCACGGGACTAGCGGGAAACCAATGGTACTACAATGAGCAGTTCTTC.

The V and J genes are TRBV4-1 and TRBJ1-1, with D possibly matching TRBD1 (5 bases). V was clipped by 1 base and J by 1 base, with 10 bases between them. This CDR3 comprises 15 residues. Germline CDR1 reads MGHRA; CDR2 reads YSYEKL. Here the CDR3 DNA reads TGCGCCAGCAGCCAAGGTTCCGGGGCGAACACTGAAGCTTTCTTT. Protein: CASSQGSGANTEAFF.

This chain joins TRBV3-1 (or the pseudogene TRBV3-2) and TRBJ2-3; D gene ambiguous. The CDR3 spans 15 residues. V was cut by 0 bases and J by 0 bases, with 7 bases left in between. Germline V gives CDR1 LGHDT, CDR2 YNNKEL (reference sequence). The CDR3 nucleotides read TGTGCCAGCAGCCAAGAGGTCCCTAGCACAGATACGCAGTATTTT. This codes for CASSQEVPSTDTQYF.

The rearrangement joins TRBV6-1 to TRBJ2-2; 9 bases map to TRBD1. The CDR3 is made up of 16 amino acids. Germline V gives CDR1 MNHNS, CDR2 SASEGT. V dropped 4 bases and J dropped 0; count of bases not matched to a gene: 3. The DNA of the CDR3 is TGTGCCAGCAGTGCCCGACAGGGGGCGAACACCGGGGAGCTGTTTTTT. It encodes CASSARQGANTGELFF.

The chain has TRBV10-3 and TRBJ1-1; 9 bases map to TRBD1. The CDR3 loop spans 15 amino acids. Trimming at V came to 5 bases and at J to 1 base, leaving 5 bases not matched to a gene. The germline V gene encodes CDR1 ENHRY and CDR2 SYGVKD. CDR3 sequence (DNA): TGTGCCATCAGTTCCCGGACAGGGGAGAACACTGAAGCTTTCTTT. This encodes CAISSRTGENTEAFF.

This chain uses TRBV19 with TRBJ1-1; D may be TRBD1 (5 bases). Germline loops: CDR1 LNHDA, CDR2 SQIVND (reference sequence). V was shortened by 7 bases and J by 5 bases, with 17 bases between the two germline ends. The CDR3 has 14 residues. Written as DNA, the CDR3 is TGTGCCAGTAACCCCAGACGGGGGTGGACTGAAGCTTTCTTT. It encodes CASNPRRGWTEAFF.

The V and J genes are TRBV6-5 and TRBJ1-4; weak D call: TRBD1 (6 bases). This CDR3 comprises 14 residues. CDR1 and CDR2 from the germline V gene are MNHEY and SVGAGI. The V and J ends lost 7 bases and 2 bases respectively, with 11 bases between them. CDR3 bases: TGTGCCAGCAAATTACAGGGTACTAATGAAAAACTGTTTTTT. Its translation is CASKLQGTNEKLFF.

The rearrangement joins TRBV27 to TRBJ2-7; the match to TRBD2 covers 12 bases. After removal of 5 bases from V and 0 bases from J, the junction contained 11 bases not matched to a gene. Germline-derived CDR1 and CDR2 are MNHEY and SMNVEV (reference sequence). The CDR3 totals 18 residues. The chain's CDR3 is CASSIGLAGRSTSYEQYF. CDR3 nucleotide sequence: TGTGCCAGCAGTATCGGACTAGCGGGGCGGTCGACCTCCTACGAGCAGTACTTC.

The CDR3 sequence is CASSLGLQNTGELFF. In nucleotides, the CDR3 is TGTGCCAGCAGCTTAGGGCTACAGAACACCGGGGAGCTGTTTTTT. The chain carries TRBV7-3 and TRBJ2-2, with D unresolved. Germline V gene lookup returns CDR1 SGHTA and CDR2 FQGTGA. This CDR3 spans 15 amino acids. Trimming shortened V by 2 bases and J by 1 base, and 8 bases separated the two germline ends. Full variable domain (remainder filled in from reference TRBV7-3 and TRBJ2-2): GAGVSQTPSNKVTEKGKYVELRCDPISGHTALYWYRQSLGQGPEFLIYFQGTGAADDSGLPNDRFFAVRPEGSVSTLKIQRTERGDSAVYLCASSLGLQNTGELFFGEGSRLTVL.

This clone showed up just a few times. CDR3 loop: CSAEGQGYHGYTF. Here the CDR3 DNA reads TGCAGCGCGGAGGGACAGGGATATCATGGCTACACCTTC. The chain couples TRBV29-1 to TRBJ1-2; 9 positions agree with TRBD1. The germline gives CDR1 SQVTM, CDR2 ANQGSEA. This CDR3 is 13 amino acids long. The junction had 9 bases not matched to a gene; V was cut back by 7 bases and J by 6 bases.

The V and J genes are TRBV6-5 and TRBJ1-2, with TRBD1 matching 7 bases. The CDR3 runs 13 residues. Germline V gives CDR1 MNHEY, CDR2 SVGAGI. Trimming took 9 bases from V and 2 from J; bases not matched to a gene: 6. The CDR3 here is CASRDSLNYGYTF. The DNA for the CDR3 is TGTGCCAGTAGGGACAGCCTCAACTATGGCTACACCTTC.

This chain connects TRBV28 to TRBJ2-1; TRBD2 is a possible D gene (5 bases). Per germline, CDR1 MDHEN and CDR2 SYDVKM. V was cut by 3 bases and J by 0 bases, with 12 bases left in between. This CDR3 contains 16 residues. The CDR3 DNA reads as TGTGCCAGCAGTTTTTACAGCGGAAGCTCCTACAATGAGCAGTTCTTC. It yields the protein CASSFYSGSSYNEQFF.

The chain couples TRBV7-9 to TRBJ2-1; D is uncertain. The CDR3 is 11 residues long. Trimming cost V 3 bases and J 7 bases, with 4 bases left between them. Looked up from germline, CDR1 is SEHNR and CDR2 is FQNEAQ (reference sequence). For the CDR3, the DNA is TGTGCCAGCAGCTTTCGGAATGAGCAGTTCTTC. The encoded protein is CASSFRNEQFF.

The V and J genes are TRBV7-9 and TRBJ2-1, with D tentatively TRBD2 (5 bases). Trimming stripped 3 bases from V and 5 bases from J, with 11 bases between. The length of the CDR3 is 14 residues. Germline lookup yields CDR1 SEHNR and CDR2 FQNEAQ (reference sequence). The CDR3 sequence: CASSFSGKNNEQFF. The CDR3 DNA follows: TGTGCCAGCAGCTTCTCCGGGAAGAACAATGAGCAGTTCTTC.

The chain has TRBV5-1 and TRBJ2-7, with 10 nucleotides matching TRBD2. Germline CDR1 is SGHRS and CDR2 is YFSETQ. The CDR3 length is 15 residues. V shed 4 bases and J 7 bases; nucleotides not matched to a gene: 11. CDR3 DNA: TGCGCCAGCAGCACCTCTAGCGGGAGAAGAGAAGAGCAGTACTTC. The encoded protein is CASSTSSGRREEQYF.

The rearrangement uses TRBV7-9 and TRBJ1-6, with a weak D call TRBD1 (6 bases). The germline V gene has CDR1 SEHNR and CDR2 FQNEAQ (reference sequence). Trimming took 5 bases from V and 8 from J, leaving 25 bases between them. The length of the CDR3 is 18 residues. Written as DNA, the CDR3 is TGTGCCAGCAGCAGAGTCGGGGGCGGCAACCCGGCCGATTCACCCCTCCACTTT. Protein sequence: CASSRVGGGNPADSPLHF.